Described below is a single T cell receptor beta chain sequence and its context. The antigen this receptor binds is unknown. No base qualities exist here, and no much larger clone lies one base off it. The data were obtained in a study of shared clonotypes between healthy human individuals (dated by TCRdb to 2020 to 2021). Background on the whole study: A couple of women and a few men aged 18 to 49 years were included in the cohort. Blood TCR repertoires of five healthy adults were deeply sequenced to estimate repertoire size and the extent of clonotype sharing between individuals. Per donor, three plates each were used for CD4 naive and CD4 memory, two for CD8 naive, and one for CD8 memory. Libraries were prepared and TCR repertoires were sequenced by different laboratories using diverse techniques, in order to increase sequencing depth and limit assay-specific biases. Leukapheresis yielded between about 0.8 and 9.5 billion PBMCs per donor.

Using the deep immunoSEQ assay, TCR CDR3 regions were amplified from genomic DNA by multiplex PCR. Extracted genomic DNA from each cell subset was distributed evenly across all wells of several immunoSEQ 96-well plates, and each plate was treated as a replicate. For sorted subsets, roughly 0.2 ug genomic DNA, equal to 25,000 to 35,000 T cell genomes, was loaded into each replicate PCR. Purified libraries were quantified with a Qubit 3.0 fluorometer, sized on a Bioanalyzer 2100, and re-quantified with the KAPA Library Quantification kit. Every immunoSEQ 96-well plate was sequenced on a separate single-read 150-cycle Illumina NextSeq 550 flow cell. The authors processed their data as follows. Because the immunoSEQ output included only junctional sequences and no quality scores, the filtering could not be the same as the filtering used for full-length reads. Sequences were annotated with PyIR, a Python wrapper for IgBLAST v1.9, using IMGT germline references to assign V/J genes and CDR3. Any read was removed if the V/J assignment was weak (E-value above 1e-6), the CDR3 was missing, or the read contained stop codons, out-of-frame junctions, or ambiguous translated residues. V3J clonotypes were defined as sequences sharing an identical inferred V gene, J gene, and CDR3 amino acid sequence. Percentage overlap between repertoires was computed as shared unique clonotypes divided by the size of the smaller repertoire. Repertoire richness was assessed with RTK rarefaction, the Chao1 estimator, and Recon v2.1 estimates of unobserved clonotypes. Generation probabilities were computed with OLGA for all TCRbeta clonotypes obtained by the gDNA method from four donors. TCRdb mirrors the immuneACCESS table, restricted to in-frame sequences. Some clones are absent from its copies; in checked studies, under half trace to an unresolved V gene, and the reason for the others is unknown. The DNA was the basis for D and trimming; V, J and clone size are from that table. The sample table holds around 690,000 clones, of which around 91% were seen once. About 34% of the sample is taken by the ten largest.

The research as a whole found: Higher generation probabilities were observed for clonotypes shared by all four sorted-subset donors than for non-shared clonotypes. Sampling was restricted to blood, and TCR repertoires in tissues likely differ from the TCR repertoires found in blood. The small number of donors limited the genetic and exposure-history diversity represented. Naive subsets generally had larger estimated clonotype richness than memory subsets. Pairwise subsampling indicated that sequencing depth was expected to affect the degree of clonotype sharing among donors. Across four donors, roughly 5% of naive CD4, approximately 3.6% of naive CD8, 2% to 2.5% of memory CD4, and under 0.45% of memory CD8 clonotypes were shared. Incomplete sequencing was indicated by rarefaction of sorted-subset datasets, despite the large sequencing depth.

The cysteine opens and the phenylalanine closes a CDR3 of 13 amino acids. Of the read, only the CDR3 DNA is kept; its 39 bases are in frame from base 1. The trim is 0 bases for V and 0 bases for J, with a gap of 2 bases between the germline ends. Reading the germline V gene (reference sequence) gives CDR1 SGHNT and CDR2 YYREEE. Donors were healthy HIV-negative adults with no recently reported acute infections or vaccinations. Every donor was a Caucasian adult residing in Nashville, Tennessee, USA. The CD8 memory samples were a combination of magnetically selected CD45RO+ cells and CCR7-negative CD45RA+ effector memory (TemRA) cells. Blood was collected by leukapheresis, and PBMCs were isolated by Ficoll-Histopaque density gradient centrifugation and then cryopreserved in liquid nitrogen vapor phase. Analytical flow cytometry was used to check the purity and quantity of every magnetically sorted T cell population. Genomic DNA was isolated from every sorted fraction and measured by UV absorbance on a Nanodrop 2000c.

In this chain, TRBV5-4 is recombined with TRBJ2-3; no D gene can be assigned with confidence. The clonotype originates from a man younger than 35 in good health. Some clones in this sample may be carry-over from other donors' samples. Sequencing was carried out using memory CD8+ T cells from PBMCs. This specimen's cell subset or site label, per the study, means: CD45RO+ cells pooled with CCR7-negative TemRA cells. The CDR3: CASSLESTDTQYF. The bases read TGTGCCAGCAGCTTGGAGAGCACAGATACGCAGTATTTT.